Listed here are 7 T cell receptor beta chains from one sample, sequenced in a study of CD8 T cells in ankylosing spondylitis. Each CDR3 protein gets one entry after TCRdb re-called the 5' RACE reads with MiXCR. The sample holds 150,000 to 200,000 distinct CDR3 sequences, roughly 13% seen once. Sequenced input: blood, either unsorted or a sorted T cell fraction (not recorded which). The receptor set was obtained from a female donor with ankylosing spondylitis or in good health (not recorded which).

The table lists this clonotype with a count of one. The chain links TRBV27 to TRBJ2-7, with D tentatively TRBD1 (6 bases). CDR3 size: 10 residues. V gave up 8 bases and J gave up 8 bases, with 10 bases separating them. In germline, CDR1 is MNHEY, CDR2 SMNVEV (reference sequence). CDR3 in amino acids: CASGTYKQYF. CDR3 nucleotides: TGTGCCAGCGGGACATACAAGCAGTACTTC.

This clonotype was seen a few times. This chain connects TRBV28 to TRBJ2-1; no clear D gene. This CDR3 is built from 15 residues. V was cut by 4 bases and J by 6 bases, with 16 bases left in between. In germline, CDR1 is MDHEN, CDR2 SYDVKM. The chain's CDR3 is CASSWPGPKGNEQFF. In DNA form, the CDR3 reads TGTGCCAGCAGTTGGCCCGGACCAAAGGGCAATGAGCAGTTCTTC.

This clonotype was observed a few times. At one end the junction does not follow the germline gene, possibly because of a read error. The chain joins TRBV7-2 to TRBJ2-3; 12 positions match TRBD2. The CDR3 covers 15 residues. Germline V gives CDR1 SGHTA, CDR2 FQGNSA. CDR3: CASSLTTPASGGGNF. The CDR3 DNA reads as TGTGCCAGCAGCTTGACCACACCTGCTAGCGGGGGGGGTAATTTT.

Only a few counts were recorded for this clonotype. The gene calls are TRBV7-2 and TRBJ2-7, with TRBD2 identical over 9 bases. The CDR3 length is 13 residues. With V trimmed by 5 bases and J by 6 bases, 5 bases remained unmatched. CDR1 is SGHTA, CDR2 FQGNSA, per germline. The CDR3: CASSPGTSLEQYF. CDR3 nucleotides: TGTGCCAGCAGCCCCGGGACTAGCCTCGAGCAGTACTTC. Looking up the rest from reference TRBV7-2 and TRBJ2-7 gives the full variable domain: GAGVSQSPSNKVTEKGKDVELRCDPISGHTALYWYRQSLGQGLEFLIYFQGNSAPDKSGLPSDRFSAERTGGSVSTLTIQRTQQEDSAVYLCASSPGTSLEQYFGPGTRLTVT.

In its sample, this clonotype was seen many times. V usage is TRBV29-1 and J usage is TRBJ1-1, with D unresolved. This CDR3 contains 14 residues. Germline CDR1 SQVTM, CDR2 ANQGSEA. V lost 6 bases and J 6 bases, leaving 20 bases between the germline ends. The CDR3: CSVRAGKGPSEAFF. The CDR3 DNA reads TGCAGCGTGAGAGCAGGTAAAGGGCCCTCTGAAGCTTTCTTT.

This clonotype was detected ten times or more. This CDR3 reads CASSVGGVNNEQFF. In DNA, the CDR3 is TGTGCCAGCAGCGTAGGAGGGGTGAACAATGAGCAGTTCTTC. J is TRBJ2-1 and V is TRBV9; either TRBD1 or TRBD2 may fit D (5 bases each). The V gene's germline CDR1 is SGDLS and CDR2 YYNGEE. The length of the CDR3 is 14 residues. V was pared by 0 bases and J by 5 bases, with 9 bases between.

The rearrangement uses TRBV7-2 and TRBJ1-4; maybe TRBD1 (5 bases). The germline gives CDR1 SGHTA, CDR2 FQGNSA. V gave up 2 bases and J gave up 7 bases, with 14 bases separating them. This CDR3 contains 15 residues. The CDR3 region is CASSLTSSQGEKLFF. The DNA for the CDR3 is TGTGCCAGCAGCTTAACTTCCTCCCAGGGTGAAAAACTGTTTTTT.